This T cell receptor beta chain was identified during a study of cytotoxic CD8 clonotypes in ibrutinib-treated CLL. On the study more broadly: Roughly 10 relapsed/refractory, approximately 15 treatment-naive; some 17 IGHV unmutated. Findings and caveats of the study: Public clonotypes proved infrequent, and on treatment they shrank or remained steady.

This table comes from immunoSEQ multiplex PCR, and its TCRdb copy is limited to in-frame clones, with some not included. The sample shows hundreds of thousands of clones, 67% of them seen only once. Unmatched junction bases numbered 5, after V lost 2 bases and J lost 4 bases. CDR3 length: 15 residues. CDR1 MGHRA and CDR2 YSYEKL come from the germline V gene. This clone was counted only a few times. Its antigen remains unidentified. The sequence came from a human donor with chronic lymphocytic leukemia. The genes are TRBV4-1 and TRBJ2-3, with 8 nucleotides matching TRBD1. Source: PBMCs, taken after 36 months of ibrutinib treatment. The CDR3 region is CASSQQTGVPDTQYF. The CDR3 bases are TGCGCCAGCAGCCAACAGACAGGGGTCCCAGATACGCAGTATTTT.